The clone carrying this T cell receptor beta chain has more than one count but fewer than ten. V was trimmed by 0 bases and J by 0 bases, leaving 10 bases between them. CDR1 is SGHRS, CDR2 YFSETQ, per germline. The CDR3 is 15 residues long. This sample is drawn from a study of identical twins. TCRdb re-called the 5' RACE reads through MiXCR, storing one row per CDR3 protein. The sample has 550,000 to 700,000 distinct CDR3 sequences; just under 10% are singletons. These data were also filed under a second study, of yellow fever vaccine responses in identical twins.

This TCR derives from a woman aged 18-29 years in good health. The V and J genes are TRBV5-1 and TRBJ2-7, with a possible D match to TRBD1 (6 bases). The material sequenced was PBMCs. CDR3 nucleotides: TGCGCCAGCAGCTTGGGGGGGCCCAGCTCCTACGAGCAGTACTTC. Protein sequence: CASSLGGPSSYEQYF. Full variable domain (rest looked up from reference TRBV5-1 and TRBJ2-7): KAGVTQTPRYLIKTRGQQVTLSCSPISGHRSVSWYQQTPGQGLQFLFEYFSETQRNKGNFPGRFSGRQFSNSRSEMNVSTLELGDSALYLCASSLGGPSSYEQYFGPGTRLTVT.